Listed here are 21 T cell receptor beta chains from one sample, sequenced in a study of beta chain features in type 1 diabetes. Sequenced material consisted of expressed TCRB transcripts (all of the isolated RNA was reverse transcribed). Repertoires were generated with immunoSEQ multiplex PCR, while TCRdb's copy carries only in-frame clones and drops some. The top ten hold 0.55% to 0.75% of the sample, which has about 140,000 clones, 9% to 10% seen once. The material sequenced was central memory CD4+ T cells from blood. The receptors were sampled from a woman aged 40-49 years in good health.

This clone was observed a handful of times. The DNA for the CDR3 is TGTGCCAGCAGCCCGGGGGGGCACGAGCAGTACTTC. Protein sequence: CASSPGGHEQYF. The chain uses TRBV6-6 and TRBJ2-7; the match to TRBD2 covers 8 bases. V shed 6 bases, J shed 5 bases, and the junction held 3 bases outside the gene matches. CDR3 size: 12 residues. The germline gives CDR1 MNHNY, CDR2 SVGAGI (reference sequence).

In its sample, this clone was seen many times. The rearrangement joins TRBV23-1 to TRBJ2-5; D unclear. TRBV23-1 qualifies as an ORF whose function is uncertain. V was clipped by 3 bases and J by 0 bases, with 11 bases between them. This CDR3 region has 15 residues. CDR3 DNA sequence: TGCGCCAGCAGTCACCGCGACACGTACCAAGAGACCCAGTACTTC. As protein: CASSHRDTYQETQYF.

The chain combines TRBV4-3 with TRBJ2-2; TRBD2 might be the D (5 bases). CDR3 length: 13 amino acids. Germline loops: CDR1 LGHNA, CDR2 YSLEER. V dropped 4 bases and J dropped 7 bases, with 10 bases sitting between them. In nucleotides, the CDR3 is TGCGCCAGCAGCCTCCTAGCACGCGGGGAGCTGTTTTTT. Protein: CASSLLARGELFF.

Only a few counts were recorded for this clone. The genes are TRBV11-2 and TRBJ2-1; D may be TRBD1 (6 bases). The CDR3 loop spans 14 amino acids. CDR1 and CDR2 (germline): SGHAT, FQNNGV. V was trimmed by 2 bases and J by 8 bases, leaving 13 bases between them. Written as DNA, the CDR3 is TGTGCCAGCAGCTTAAGGAACAGGGCCCATGAGCAGTTCTTC. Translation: CASSLRNRAHEQFF.

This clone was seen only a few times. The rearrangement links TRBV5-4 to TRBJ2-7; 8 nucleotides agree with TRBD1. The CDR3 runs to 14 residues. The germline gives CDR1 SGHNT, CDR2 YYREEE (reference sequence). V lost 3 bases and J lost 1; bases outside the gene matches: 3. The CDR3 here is CASSSRGPSYEQYF. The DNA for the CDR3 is TGTGCCAGCAGCTCCAGGGGGCCTTCCTACGAGCAGTACTTC.

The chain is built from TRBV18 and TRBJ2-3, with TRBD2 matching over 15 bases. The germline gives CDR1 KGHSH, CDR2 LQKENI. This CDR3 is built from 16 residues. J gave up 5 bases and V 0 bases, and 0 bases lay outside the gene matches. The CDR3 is CASSPPGLAGGDTQYF. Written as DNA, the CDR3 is TGTGCCAGCTCACCACCGGGACTAGCGGGGGGAGATACGCAGTATTTT.

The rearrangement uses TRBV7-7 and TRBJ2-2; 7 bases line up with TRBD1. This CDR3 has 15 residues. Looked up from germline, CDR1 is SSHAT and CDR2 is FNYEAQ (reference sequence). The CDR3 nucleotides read TGTGCTGTTCGAACAGGGGCGTCGCGCACCGGGGAGCTGTTTTTT. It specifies CAVRTGASRTGELFF.

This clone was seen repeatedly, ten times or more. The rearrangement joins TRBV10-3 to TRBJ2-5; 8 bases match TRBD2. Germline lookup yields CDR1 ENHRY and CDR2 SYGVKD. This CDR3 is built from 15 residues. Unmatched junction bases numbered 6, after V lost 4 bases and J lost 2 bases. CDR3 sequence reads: CAISGTAGDQETQYF. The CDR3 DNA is TGTGCCATCAGTGGTACAGCGGGGGATCAAGAGACCCAGTACTTC.

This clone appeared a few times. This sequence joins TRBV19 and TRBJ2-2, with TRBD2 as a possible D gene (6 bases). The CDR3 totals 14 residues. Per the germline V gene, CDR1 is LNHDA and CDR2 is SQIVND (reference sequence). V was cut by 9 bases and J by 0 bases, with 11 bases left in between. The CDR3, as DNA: TGTGCCAGCGGGGGATCCTCGAACACCGGGGAGCTGTTTTTT. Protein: CASGGSSNTGELFF.

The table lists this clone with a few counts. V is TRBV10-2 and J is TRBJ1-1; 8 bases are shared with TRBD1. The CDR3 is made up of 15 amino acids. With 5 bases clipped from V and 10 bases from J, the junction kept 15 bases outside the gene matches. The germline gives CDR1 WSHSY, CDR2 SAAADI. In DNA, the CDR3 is TGCGCCAGCAGTTATGAATCGACAGGGGCGCGTGGAGCTTTCTTT. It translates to CASSYESTGARGAFF.

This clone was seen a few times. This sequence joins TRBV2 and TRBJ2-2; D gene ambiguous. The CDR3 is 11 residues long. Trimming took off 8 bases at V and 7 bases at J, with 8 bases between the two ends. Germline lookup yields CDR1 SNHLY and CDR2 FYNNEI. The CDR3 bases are TGTGCCAGCCGCCTGAGCGGGGAGCTGTTTTTT. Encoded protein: CASRLSGELFF.

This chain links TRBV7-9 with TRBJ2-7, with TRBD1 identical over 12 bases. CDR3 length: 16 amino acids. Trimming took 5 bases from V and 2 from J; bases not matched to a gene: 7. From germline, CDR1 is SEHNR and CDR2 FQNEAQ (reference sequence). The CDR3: CASSKRGTGGAYEQYF. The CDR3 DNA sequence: TGTGCCAGCAGCAAACGGGGGACAGGGGGCGCCTACGAGCAGTACTTC.

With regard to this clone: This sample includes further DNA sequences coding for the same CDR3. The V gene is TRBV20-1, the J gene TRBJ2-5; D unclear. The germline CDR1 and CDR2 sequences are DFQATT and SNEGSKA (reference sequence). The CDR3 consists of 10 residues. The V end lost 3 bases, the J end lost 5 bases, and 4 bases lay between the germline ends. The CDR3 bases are TGCAGTGCTAGGCAGGAGACCCAGTACTTC. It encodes CSARQETQYF.

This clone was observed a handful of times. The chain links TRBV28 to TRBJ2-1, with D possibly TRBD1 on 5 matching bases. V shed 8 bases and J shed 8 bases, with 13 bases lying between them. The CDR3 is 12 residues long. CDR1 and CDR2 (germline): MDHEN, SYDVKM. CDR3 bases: TGTGCCAGCGAACTTAAGGGGCATGAGCAGTTCTTC. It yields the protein CASELKGHEQFF.

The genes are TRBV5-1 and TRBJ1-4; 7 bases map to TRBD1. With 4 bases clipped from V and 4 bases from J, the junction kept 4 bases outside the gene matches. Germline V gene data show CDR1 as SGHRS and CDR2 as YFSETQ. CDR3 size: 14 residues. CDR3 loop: CASSAGQLNEKLFF. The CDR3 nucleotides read TGCGCCAGCAGCGCGGGACAGCTTAATGAAAAACTGTTTTTT.

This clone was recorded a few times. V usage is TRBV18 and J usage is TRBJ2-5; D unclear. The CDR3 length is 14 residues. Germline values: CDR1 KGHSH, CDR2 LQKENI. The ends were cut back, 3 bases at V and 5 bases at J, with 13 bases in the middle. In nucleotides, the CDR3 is TGTGCCAGCTCACCGGTTGTTTCGGGTGAGACCCAGTACTTC. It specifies CASSPVVSGETQYF.

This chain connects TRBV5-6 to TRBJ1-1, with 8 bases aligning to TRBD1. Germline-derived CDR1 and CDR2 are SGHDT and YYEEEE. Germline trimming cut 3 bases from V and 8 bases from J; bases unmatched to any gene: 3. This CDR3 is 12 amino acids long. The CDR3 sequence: CASSSTGDEAFF. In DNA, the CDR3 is TGTGCCAGCAGCTCGACAGGGGACGAAGCTTTCTTT. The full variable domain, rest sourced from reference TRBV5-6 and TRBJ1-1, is DAGVTQSPTHLIKTRGQQVTLRCSPKSGHDTVSWYQQALGQGPQFIFQYYEEEERQRGNFPDRFSGHQFPNYSSELNVNALLLGDSALYLCASSSTGDEAFFGQGTRLTVV.

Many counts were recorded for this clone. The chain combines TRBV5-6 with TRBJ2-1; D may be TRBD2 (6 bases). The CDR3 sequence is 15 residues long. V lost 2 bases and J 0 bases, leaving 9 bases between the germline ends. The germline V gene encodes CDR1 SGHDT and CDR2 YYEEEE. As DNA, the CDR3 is TGTGCCAGCAGCTTTGGAGGGAGCTCCTACAATGAGCAGTTCTTC. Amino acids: CASSFGGSSYNEQFF. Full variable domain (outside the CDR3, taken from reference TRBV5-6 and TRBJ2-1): DAGVTQSPTHLIKTRGQQVTLRCSPKSGHDTVSWYQQALGQGPQFIFQYYEEEERQRGNFPDRFSGHQFPNYSSELNVNALLLGDSALYLCASSFGGSSYNEQFFGPGTRLTVL.

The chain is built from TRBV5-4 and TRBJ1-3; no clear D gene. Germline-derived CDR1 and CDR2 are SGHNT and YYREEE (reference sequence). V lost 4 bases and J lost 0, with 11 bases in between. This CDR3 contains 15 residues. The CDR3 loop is CASSPGIRSGNTIYF. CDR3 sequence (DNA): TGTGCCAGCAGCCCGGGGATTCGCTCTGGAAACACCATATATTTT.

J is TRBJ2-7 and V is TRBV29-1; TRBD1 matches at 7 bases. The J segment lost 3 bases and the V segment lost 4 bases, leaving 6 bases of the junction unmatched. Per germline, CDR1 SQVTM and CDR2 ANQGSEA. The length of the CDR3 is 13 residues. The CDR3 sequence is CSVGQGRGYEQYF. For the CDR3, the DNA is TGCAGCGTTGGACAGGGTAGGGGCTACGAGCAGTACTTC.

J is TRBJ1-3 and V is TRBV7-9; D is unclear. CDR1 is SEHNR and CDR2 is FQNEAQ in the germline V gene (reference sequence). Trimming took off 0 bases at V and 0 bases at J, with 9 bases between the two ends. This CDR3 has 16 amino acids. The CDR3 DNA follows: TGTGCCAGCAGCTTAGCAAAAGCTTCCTCTGGAAACACCATATATTTT. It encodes CASSLAKASSGNTIYF.